This T cell receptor beta chain was found in a study of blood T cell repertoires in COVID-19 (dated by TCRdb to the early 2020s). Study-wide context: The collaborator samples originated in the United States, Italy and Spain and spanned the acute and convalescent phases of COVID-19. Where available, HLA class I and class II types were obtained from metadata supplied by the sample provider rather than from assay-based typing. Samples came from the ongoing ImmuneRACE study (first 160 participants) plus 1,254 subjects from 6 global collaborators. A freely available public database, intended as a resource for researchers studying the immune response to SARS-CoV-2, is where the repertoires were released. The material from the prospective study consisted of cDNA or gDNA derived from T cells, B-cell-depleted T cells, or PBMCs. Nearly every sample came with metadata listing a de-identified subject ID, COVID-19 status, age in years and sex. Subjects who had been exposed to COVID-19, were actively infected with it, or had recovered from it provided the deeply sampled blood TCRbeta repertoires that made up the dataset.

Regarding this clone: Its target antigen remains unknown. No qualities accompany the bases; no much larger clone lies one base away.

Overall study outcomes, separate from this receptor: Clinical and demographic metadata were provided uncurated, with the amount varying by source and participant.

TCRbeta CDR3 regions were amplified from genomic DNA by means of the immunoSEQ Assay, a bias-controlled multiplex PCR. As for the original processing: The number of nucleated cells in each sample was estimated from the amplification of reference gene primers within the assay. To quantify the absolute abundance of each unique TCRbeta CDR3 rearrangement, sequence reads were collapsed and filtered. For each sample, productive Simpson clonality was calculated as the square root of Simpson's diversity index across productive rearrangements. Not all clones reach the TCRdb copy of this immuneACCESS table, which keeps in-frame sequences only. Checked studies attribute under half of the gap to unresolved V genes and leave the rest unexplained. That table supplies the V and J calls and clone size; D and trimming were determined from the DNA. The table for this sample lists some 290,000 clones; approximately 87% of them were counted only once. The ten largest clones capture around 12% of the sample.

At the junction V is shortened by 7 bases and J by 3 bases; bases outside the gene matches: 9. Including cysteine and phenylalanine, the CDR3 has 13 amino acids. Only the CDR3 DNA stays, 39 bases, in frame from base 1. Based on the germline V gene, the CDR1 and CDR2 sequences are SQVTM and ANQGSEA. At one collaborating source in Seattle, patients were enrolled during active infection and were followed longitudinally through the course of disease. The collaborating institutions used their own protocols to collect whole blood in K2EDTA tubes. For TCRbeta analysis, collaborators shipped samples as frozen whole blood, isolated PBMCs, or DNA extracted from either of those sample types.

The chain is made from TRBV29-1 and TRBJ2-7; TRBD1 matches 7 bases in the middle. The origin of this receptor is a woman in her thirties with COVID-19, enrolled during active disease. The sample consisted of peripheral blood. The sequenced DNA: TGCAGCGGATTAACAGGGGACGGCTACGAGCAGTACTTC. Its amino acids are CSGLTGDGYEQYF.